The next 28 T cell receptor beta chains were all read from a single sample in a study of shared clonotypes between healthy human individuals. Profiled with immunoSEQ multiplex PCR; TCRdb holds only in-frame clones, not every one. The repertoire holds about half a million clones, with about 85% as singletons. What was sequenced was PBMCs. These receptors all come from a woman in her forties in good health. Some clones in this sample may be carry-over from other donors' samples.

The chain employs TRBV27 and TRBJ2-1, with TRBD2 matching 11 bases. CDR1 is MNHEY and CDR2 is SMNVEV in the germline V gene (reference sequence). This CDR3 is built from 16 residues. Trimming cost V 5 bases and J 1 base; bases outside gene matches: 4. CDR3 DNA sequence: TGTGCCAGCAGTCCCGGGACTAGCGGTTCCTACAATGAGCAGTTCTTC. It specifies CASSPGTSGSYNEQFF.

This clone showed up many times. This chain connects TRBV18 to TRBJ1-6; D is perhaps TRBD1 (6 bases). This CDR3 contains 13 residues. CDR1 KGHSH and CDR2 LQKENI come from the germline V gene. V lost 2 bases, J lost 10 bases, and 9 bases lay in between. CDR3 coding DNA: TGTGCCAGCTCACCAGACAGGCCATCACCCCTCCACTTT. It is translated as CASSPDRPSPLHF.

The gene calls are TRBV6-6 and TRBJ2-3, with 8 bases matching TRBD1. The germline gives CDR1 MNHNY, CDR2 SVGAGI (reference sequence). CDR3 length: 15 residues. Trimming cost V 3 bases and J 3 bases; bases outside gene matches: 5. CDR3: CASSYQGARTDTQYF. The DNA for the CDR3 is TGTGCCAGCAGTTATCAGGGGGCGAGAACAGATACGCAGTATTTT.

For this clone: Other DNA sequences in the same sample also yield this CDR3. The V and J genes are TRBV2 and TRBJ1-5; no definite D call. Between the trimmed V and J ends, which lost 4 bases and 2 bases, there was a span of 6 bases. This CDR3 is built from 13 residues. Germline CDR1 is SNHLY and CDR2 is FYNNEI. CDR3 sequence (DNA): TGTGCCAGCAGTGGGACCGGCAATCAGCCCCAGCATTTT. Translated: CASSGTGNQPQHF.

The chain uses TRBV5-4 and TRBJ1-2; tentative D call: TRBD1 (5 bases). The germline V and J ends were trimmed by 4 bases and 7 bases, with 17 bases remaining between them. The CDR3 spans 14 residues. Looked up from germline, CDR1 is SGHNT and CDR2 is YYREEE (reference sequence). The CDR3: CASSLGGRGSGYTF. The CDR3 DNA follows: TGTGCCAGCAGCCTCGGGGGGAGGGGATCTGGCTACACCTTC.

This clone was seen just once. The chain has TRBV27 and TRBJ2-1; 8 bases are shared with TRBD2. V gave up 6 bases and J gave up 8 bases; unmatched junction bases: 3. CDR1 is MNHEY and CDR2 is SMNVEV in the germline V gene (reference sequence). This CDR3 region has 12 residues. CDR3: CASRGGRYEQFF. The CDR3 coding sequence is TGTGCCAGCAGAGGCGGGAGGTATGAGCAGTTCTTC.

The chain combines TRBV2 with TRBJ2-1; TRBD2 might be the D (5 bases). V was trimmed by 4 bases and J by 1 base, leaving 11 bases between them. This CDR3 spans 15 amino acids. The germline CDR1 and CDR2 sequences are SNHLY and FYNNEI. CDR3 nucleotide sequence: TGTGCCAGCAGTGGAGGACTTATATCCTACAATGAGCAGTTCTTC. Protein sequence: CASSGGLISYNEQFF.

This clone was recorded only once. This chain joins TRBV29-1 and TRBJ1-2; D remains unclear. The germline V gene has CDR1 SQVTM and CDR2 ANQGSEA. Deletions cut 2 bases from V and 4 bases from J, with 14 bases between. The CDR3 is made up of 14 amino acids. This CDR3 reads CSVESSESSYGYTF. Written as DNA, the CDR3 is TGCAGCGTTGAAAGCAGCGAGTCGAGCTATGGCTACACCTTC. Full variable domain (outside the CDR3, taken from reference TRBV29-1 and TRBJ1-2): SAVISQKPSRDICQRGTSLTIQCQVDSQVTMMFWYRQQPGQSLTLIATANQGSEATYESGFVIDKFPISRPNLTFSTLTVSNMSPEDSSIYLCSVESSESSYGYTFGSGTRLTVV.

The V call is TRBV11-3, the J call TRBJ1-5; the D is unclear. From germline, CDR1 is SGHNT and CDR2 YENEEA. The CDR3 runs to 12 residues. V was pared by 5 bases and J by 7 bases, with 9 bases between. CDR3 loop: CASSPLGQPQHF. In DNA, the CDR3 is TGTGCCAGCAGCCCCCTCGGGCAGCCCCAGCATTTT.

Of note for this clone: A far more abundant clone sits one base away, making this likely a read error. The CDR3 region has the DNA TGCGCCAGCAGCCAAGCGGCACATGGGGCTGACGAGCAGTACTTC. Its protein product is CASSQAAHGADEQYF. The gene calls are TRBV4-1 and TRBJ2-7, with D possibly TRBD1 on 5 matching bases. V shed 1 base and J shed 5 bases, with 15 bases lying between them. This CDR3 region has 15 residues. Looked up from germline, CDR1 is MGHRA and CDR2 is YSYEKL.

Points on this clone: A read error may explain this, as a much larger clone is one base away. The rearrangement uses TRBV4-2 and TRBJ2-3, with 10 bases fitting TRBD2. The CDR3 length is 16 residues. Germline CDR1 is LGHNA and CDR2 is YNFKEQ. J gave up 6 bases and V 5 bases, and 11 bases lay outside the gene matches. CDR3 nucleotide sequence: TGTGCCAGCAGCAAAGGGGTAGCGGGAGGCGGCGATACGCAGTATTTT. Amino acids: CASSKGVAGGGDTQYF.

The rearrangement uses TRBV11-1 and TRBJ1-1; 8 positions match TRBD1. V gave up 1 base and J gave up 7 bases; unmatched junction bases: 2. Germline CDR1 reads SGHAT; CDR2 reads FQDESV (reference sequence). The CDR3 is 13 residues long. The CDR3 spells CASSLVGTGEAFF. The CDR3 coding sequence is TGTGCCAGCAGCTTAGTTGGGACAGGTGAAGCTTTCTTT.

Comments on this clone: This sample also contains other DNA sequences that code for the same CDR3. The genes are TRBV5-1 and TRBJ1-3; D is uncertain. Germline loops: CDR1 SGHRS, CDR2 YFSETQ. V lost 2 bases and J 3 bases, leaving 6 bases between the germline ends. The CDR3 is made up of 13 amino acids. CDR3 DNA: TGCGCCAGCAGCTTAGCAAGTGGAAACACCATATATTTT. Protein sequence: CASSLASGNTIYF. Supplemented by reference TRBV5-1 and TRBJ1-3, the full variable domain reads KAGVTQTPRYLIKTRGQQVTLSCSPISGHRSVSWYQQTPGQGLQFLFEYFSETQRNKGNFPGRFSGRQFSNSRSEMNVSTLELGDSALYLCASSLASGNTIYFGEGSWLTVV.

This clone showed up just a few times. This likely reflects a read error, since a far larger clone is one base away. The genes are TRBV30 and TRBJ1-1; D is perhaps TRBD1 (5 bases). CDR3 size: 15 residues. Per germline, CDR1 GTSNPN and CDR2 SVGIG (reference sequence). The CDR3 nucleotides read TGTGCCCGGAGCTTACCTTTGGGACTTAACACTGAAGCTTTCTTT. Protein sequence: CARSLPLGLNTEAFF.

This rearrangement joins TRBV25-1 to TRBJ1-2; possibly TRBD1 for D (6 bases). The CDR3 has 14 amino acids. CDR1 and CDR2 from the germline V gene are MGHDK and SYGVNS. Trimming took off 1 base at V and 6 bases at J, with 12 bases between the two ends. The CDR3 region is CASSESGDIDGYTF. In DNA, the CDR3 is TGTGCCAGCAGTGAATCCGGGGACATCGATGGCTACACCTTC.

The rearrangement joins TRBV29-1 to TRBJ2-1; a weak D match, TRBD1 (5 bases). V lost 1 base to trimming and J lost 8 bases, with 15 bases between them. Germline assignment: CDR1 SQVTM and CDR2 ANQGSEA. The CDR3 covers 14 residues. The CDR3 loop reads CSVEGRAGLDEQFF. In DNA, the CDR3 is TGCAGCGTTGAAGGTAGGGCAGGGCTCGATGAGCAGTTCTTC.

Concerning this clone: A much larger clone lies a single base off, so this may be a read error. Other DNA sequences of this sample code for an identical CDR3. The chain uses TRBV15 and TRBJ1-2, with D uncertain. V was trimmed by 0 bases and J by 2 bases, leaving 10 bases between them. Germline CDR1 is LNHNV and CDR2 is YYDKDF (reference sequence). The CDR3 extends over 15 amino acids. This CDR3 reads CATSREGGANYGYTF. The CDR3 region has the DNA TGTGCCACCAGCAGAGAGGGCGGAGCCAACTATGGCTACACCTTC. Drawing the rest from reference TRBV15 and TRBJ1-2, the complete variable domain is DAMVIQNPRYQVTQFGKPVTLSCSQTLNHNVMYWYQQKSSQAPKLLFHYYDKDFNNEADTPDNFQSRRPNTSFCFLDIRSPGLGDTAMYLCATSREGGANYGYTFGSGTRLTVV.

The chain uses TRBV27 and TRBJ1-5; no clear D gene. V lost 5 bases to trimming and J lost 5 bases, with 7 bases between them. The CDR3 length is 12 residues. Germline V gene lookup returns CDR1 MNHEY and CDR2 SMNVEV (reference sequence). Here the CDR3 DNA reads TGTGCCAGCAGTCACCCGGATCAGCCCCAGCATTTT. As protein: CASSHPDQPQHF.

The chain's CDR3 is CASSPPWRDGPTYEQYF. The CDR3 bases are TGTGCCAGCAGCCCCCCATGGCGGGATGGGCCGACCTACGAGCAGTACTTC. This chain joins TRBV7-8 and TRBJ2-7, with TRBD2 as a possible D gene (6 bases). The CDR3 extends over 17 amino acids. Germline V CDR1 and CDR2: SGHVS, FQNEAQ. V shed 5 bases and J shed 2 bases, with 22 bases lying between them.

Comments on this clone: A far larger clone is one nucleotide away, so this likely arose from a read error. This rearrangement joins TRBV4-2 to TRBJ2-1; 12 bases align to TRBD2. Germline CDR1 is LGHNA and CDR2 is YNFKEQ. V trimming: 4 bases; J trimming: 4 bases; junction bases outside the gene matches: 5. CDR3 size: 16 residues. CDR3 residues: CASSRMTSGSYNEQFF. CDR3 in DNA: TGTGCCAGCAGCCGGATGACTAGCGGGAGTTACAATGAGCAGTTCTTC.

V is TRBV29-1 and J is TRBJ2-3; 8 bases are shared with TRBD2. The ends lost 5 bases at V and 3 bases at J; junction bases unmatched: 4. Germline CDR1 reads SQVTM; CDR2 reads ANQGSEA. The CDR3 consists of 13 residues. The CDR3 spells CSVLSGSTDTQYF. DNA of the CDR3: TGCAGCGTTTTGAGCGGGAGTACAGATACGCAGTATTTT.

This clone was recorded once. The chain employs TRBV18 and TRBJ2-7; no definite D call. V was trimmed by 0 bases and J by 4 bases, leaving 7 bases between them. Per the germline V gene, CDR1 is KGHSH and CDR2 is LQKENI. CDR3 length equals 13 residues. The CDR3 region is CASSPPSVYEQYF. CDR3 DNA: TGTGCCAGCTCACCACCGTCAGTTTACGAGCAGTACTTC.

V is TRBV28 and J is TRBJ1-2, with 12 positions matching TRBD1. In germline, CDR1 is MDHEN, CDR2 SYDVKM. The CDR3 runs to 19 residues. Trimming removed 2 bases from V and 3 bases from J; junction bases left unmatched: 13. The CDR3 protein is CASSLVSKGQGAMDYGYTF. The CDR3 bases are TGTGCCAGCAGTTTAGTAAGTAAGGGACAGGGGGCTATGGACTATGGCTACACCTTC.

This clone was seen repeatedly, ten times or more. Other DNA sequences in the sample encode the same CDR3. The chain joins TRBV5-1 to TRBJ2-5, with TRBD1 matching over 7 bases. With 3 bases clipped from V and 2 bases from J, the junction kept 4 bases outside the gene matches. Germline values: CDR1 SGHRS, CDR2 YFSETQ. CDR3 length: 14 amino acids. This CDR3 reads CASSSTTGQETQYF. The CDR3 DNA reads TGCGCCAGCAGCTCGACGACAGGGCAAGAGACCCAGTACTTC.

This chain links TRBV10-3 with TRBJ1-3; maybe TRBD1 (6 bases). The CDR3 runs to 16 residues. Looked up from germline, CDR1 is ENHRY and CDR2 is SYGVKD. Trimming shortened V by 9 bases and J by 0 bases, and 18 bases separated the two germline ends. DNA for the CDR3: TGTGCCATTAGCTCTGGGACACCAAACTCTGGAAACACCATATATTTT. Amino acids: CAISSGTPNSGNTIYF.

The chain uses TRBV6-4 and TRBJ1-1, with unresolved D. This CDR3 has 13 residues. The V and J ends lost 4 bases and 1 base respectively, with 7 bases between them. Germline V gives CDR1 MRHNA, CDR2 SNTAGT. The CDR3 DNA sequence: TGTGCCAGCAGTGCTGAGGGGAACACTGAAGCTTTCTTT. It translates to CASSAEGNTEAFF.

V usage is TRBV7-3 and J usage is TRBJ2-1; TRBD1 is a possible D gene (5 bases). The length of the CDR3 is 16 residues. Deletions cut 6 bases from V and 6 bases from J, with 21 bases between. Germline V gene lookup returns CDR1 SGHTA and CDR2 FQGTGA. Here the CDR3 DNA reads TGTGCCAGCAGTCAAGCCCAGGGCACGGTTCGCAATGAGCAGTTCTTC. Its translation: CASSQAQGTVRNEQFF.

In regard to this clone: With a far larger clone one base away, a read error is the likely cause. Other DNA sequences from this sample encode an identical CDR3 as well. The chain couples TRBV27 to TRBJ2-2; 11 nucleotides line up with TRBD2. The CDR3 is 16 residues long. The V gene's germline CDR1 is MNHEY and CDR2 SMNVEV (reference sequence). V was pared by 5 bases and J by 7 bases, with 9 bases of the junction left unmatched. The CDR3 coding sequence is TGTGCCAGCAGTACCAATAGCGGGAGGGGGAACGGGGAGCTGTTTTTT. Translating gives CASSTNSGRGNGELFF.